Below are 11 T cell receptor beta chains sequenced from a single sample in a study of blood T cells in healthy people across ages. Together with a sample-barcoded 5' primer, a J-beta primer mix was included in a second PCR lasting about 6 to 12 cycles. Via MiXCR, TCRdb re-called the 5' RACE reads, giving one row per CDR3 protein. This table holds a few hundred thousand distinct CDR3 sequences, approximately 27% found once. The specimen was blood. These receptors all stem from a woman in her seventies in good health.

A few counts support this clonotype. The chain is built from TRBV7-2 and TRBJ1-4; tentatively, D is TRBD1 (5 bases). The CDR3 sequence is 16 residues long. The germline CDR1 and CDR2 sequences are SGHTA and FQGNSA. Trimming took 5 bases from V and 7 from J, leaving 20 bases between them. CDR3 nucleotide sequence: TGTGCCAGCAGCCGAGGATTTTGGCAGGGAGGTGAAAAACTGTTTTTT. Translated, it gives CASSRGFWQGGEKLFF.

This clonotype has only a few counts. V and J are TRBV20-1 and TRBJ1-3; D is possibly TRBD1 (5 bases). V lost 5 bases to trimming and J lost 10 bases, with 27 bases between them. This CDR3 has 16 amino acids. Per the germline V gene, CDR1 is DFQATT and CDR2 is SNEGSKA (reference sequence). This CDR3 reads CSAHQPGRDKEETIYF. The CDR3 nucleotides are TGCAGTGCTCACCAGCCCGGCAGGGATAAGGAGGAGACCATATATTTT.

The table lists this clonotype with a few counts. The chain employs TRBV4-1 and TRBJ2-7; possibly TRBD1 for D (6 bases). V was pared by 5 bases and J by 3 bases, with 17 bases between. The CDR3 extends over 15 amino acids. CDR1 and CDR2 from the germline V gene are MGHRA and YSYEKL. CDR3 sequence: CASSSRPTGNYEQYF. The CDR3 DNA reads as TGCGCCAGCAGCTCCCGCCCGACAGGCAACTACGAGCAGTACTTC.

The rearrangement uses TRBV7-2 and TRBJ2-3; no clear D. The CDR3 runs 12 residues. The germline V gene encodes CDR1 SGHTA and CDR2 FQGNSA. The V end lost 6 bases, the J end lost 5 bases, and 9 bases lay between the germline ends. CDR3 DNA sequence: TGTGCCAGCAGGAGATGGGGAGATACGCAGTATTTT. This gives the protein CASRRWGDTQYF.

Concerning this clonotype itself: Sequence at one end of the junction differs from germline and may be a read error. The chain carries TRBV20-1 and TRBJ1-2, with D tentatively TRBD1 (6 bases). Germline values: CDR1 DFQATT, CDR2 SNEGSKA (reference sequence). The CDR3 has 13 residues. The chain's CDR3 is CNAPNRDVGGYTF. In nucleotides, the CDR3 is TGCAATGCTCCCAACAGGGATGTGGGGGGCTACACCTTC.

The V gene is TRBV20-1, the J gene TRBJ1-5; D unclear. From germline, CDR1 is DFQATT and CDR2 SNEGSKA (reference sequence). V lost 6 bases and J 7 bases, leaving 16 bases between the germline ends. The CDR3 spans 13 residues. The DNA of the CDR3 is TGCAGTGCCCAGGTATCATCGGGGCAGCCCCAGCATTTT. Encoded protein: CSAQVSSGQPQHF.

The chain combines TRBV20-1 with TRBJ1-3, with 9 bases aligning to TRBD1. Per germline, CDR1 DFQATT and CDR2 SNEGSKA (reference sequence). V was pared by 3 bases and J by 2 bases, with 5 bases of the junction left unmatched. CDR3 size: 15 residues. CDR3 sequence: CSARGGQGAGNTIYF. Written as DNA, the CDR3 is TGCAGTGCTAGGGGGGGACAGGGAGCTGGAAACACCATATATTTT.

The chain recombines TRBV6-5 with TRBJ2-4; no clear D. Trimming pared 2 bases from V and 0 bases from J, leaving 11 bases between. Germline CDR1 and CDR2: MNHEY and SVGAGI. The CDR3 loop spans 16 amino acids. The CDR3 nucleotides are TGTGCCAGCAGTTACCGTTGGCCCGAAGCCAAAAACATTCAGTACTTC. It is translated as CASSYRWPEAKNIQYF.

This clonotype was counted between two and nine times. The rearrangement links TRBV27 to TRBJ1-1; TRBD1 aligns across 11 bases. Germline values: CDR1 MNHEY, CDR2 SMNVEV (reference sequence). The V gene end was trimmed by 6 bases and the J gene end by 5 bases; junction bases not matched to a gene: 11. The CDR3 contains 16 residues. The CDR3, as DNA: TGTGCCAGCAGGGCCTGGGGACAGGGGGGAAGGACTGAAGCTTTCTTT. Translated, it gives CASRAWGQGGRTEAFF.

This clonotype has a handful of counts. The rearrangement uses TRBV7-2 and TRBJ2-5; D ambiguous. This CDR3 comprises 16 residues. V gave up 1 base and J gave up 4 bases, with 16 bases separating them. The V gene's germline CDR1 is SGHTA and CDR2 FQGNSA. The CDR3 here is CASSLDGSPRGETQYF. In DNA, the CDR3 is TGTGCCAGCAGCTTAGACGGCAGCCCCAGAGGAGAGACCCAGTACTTC.

The chain uses TRBV28 and TRBJ2-7; 8 bases line up with TRBD1. CDR3 size: 16 residues. The J segment lost 8 bases and the V segment lost 5 bases, leaving 17 bases of the junction unmatched. Germline-derived CDR1 and CDR2 are MDHEN and SYDVKM. The CDR3 DNA sequence: TGTGCCAGCAGTGATCTTTTAAGACAGGGGCGGAACAAGCAGTACTTC. It yields the protein CASSDLLRQGRNKQYF.